One and the same sample provided the 31 T cell receptor beta chains below, sequenced in a study of Tregs in tolerant kidney transplant recipients. Profiling relied on immunoSEQ multiplex PCR, and the TCRdb table lists in-frame clones only, not all of them. There are over 60,000 clones in the sample; 84% occur only once, and 4.5% to 5.5% lies in the top ten. Sequences were obtained from CD4+ T cells from blood. The receptors come from a human donor in good health.

The chain is built from TRBV6-1 and TRBJ2-7; the match to TRBD1 covers 8 bases. The V and J ends lost 2 bases and 4 bases, in that order; junction bases with no gene match: 7. CDR1 MNHNS and CDR2 SASEGT come from the germline V gene. The CDR3 extends over 15 amino acids. The CDR3 reads CASSEQGQVPYEQYF. In DNA, the CDR3 is TGTGCCAGCAGTGAACAGGGACAGGTTCCTTACGAGCAGTACTTC.

This chain links TRBV7-2 with TRBJ2-3; 7 bases agree with TRBD2. V was clipped by 2 bases and J by 4 bases; unmatched bases: 15. The germline CDR1 and CDR2 sequences are SGHTA and FQGNSA. CDR3 length: 18 residues. The CDR3, as DNA: TGTGCCAGCAGCTTAAGAAGGGGAGCGGGGTGGGGCGCAGATACGCAGTATTTT. It specifies CASSLRRGAGWGADTQYF.

A few counts support this clone. V gene TRBV7-8 combines with J gene TRBJ1-6, with D perhaps TRBD1 (5 bases). CDR1 is SGHVS, CDR2 FQNEAQ, per germline. CDR3 length: 17 residues. The V end was cut by 2 bases, the J end by 0 bases, with 11 bases between. The CDR3 loop is CASSLQGSLSYNSPLHF. CDR3 nucleotide sequence: TGTGCCAGCAGCTTACAGGGTTCCCTCTCCTATAATTCACCCCTCCACTTT.

The genes are TRBV6-5 and TRBJ1-4, with D maybe TRBD1 (6 bases). The germline V gene encodes CDR1 MNHEY and CDR2 SVGAGI. V lost 2 bases and J 4 bases, leaving 8 bases between the germline ends. This CDR3 is built from 14 residues. The CDR3 bases are TGTGCCAGCAGTTACGGGACAAATAATGAAAAACTGTTTTTT. It specifies CASSYGTNNEKLFF.

This clone was seen a few times. The V and J genes are TRBV7-2 and TRBJ2-7; no firm D call. V lost 5 bases and J lost 7, with 15 bases in between. The CDR3 sequence is 13 residues long. The germline gives CDR1 SGHTA, CDR2 FQGNSA. This chain's CDR3 is CASSPGPTLEQYF. In nucleotides, the CDR3 is TGTGCCAGCAGCCCTGGGCCGACGTTGGAGCAGTACTTC. Complete variable domain (other parts from reference TRBV7-2 and TRBJ2-7): GAGVSQSPSNKVTEKGKDVELRCDPISGHTALYWYRQSLGQGLEFLIYFQGNSAPDKSGLPSDRFSAERTGGSVSTLTIQRTQQEDSAVYLCASSPGPTLEQYFGPGTRLTVT.

The chain is built from TRBV18 and TRBJ2-4; 9 nucleotides match TRBD1. There are 15 residues in the CDR3. Trimming removed 3 bases from V and 7 bases from J; junction bases left unmatched: 7. CDR1 is KGHSH and CDR2 is LQKENI in the germline V gene. The CDR3 coding sequence is TGTGCCAGCTCACCGGGACAGGGAGAGTCGAACATTCAGTACTTC. It yields the protein CASSPGQGESNIQYF.

The chain links TRBV6-5 to TRBJ1-1; D remains unclear. Trimming took 0 bases from V and 3 from J, leaving 11 bases between them. The germline V gene has CDR1 MNHEY and CDR2 SVGAGI. This CDR3 has 15 residues. The CDR3 spells CASSYSGRSDTEAFF. CDR3 coding DNA: TGTGCCAGCAGTTACTCGGGCAGGTCTGACACTGAAGCTTTCTTT.

The rearrangement uses TRBV5-1 and TRBJ1-2; a weak D match, TRBD1 (5 bases). Germline CDR1 is SGHRS and CDR2 is YFSETQ. The CDR3 has 16 amino acids. Trimming left V 4 bases short and J 4 bases short, with 20 bases between. CDR3 region: CASSVESLGTIYGYTF. The CDR3 region has the DNA TGCGCCAGCAGCGTCGAGTCGTTGGGGACTATCTATGGCTACACCTTC.

This clone came up once. This sequence joins TRBV30 and TRBJ2-7, with D hard to call. This CDR3 comprises 13 residues. V was shortened by 2 bases and J by 1 base, with 9 bases between the two germline ends. Germline assignment: CDR1 GTSNPN and CDR2 SVGIG (reference sequence). The CDR3 loop reads CAWSLDGSYEQYF. The CDR3 DNA sequence: TGTGCCTGGAGTCTCGACGGTTCCTACGAGCAGTACTTC. Combining the CDR3 with reference TRBV30 and TRBJ2-7 gives the whole variable domain SQTIHQWPATLVQPVGSPLSLECTVEGTSNPNLYWYRQAAGRGLQLLFYSVGIGQISSEVPQNLSASRPQDRQFILSSKKLLLSDSGFYLCAWSLDGSYEQYFGPGTRLTVT.

The gene calls are TRBV10-3 and TRBJ1-4, with D hard to call. The CDR3 totals 13 residues. V was trimmed by 3 bases and J by 4 bases, leaving 6 bases between them. Germline assignment: CDR1 ENHRY and CDR2 SYGVKD. The CDR3 protein is CAISDSLNEKLFF. The CDR3 coding sequence is TGTGCCATCAGTGACAGCCTTAATGAAAAACTGTTTTTT.

This chain links TRBV5-4 with TRBJ1-2; 7 bases align to TRBD1. Per the germline V gene, CDR1 is SGHNT and CDR2 is YYREEE (reference sequence). After removal of 4 bases from V and 6 bases from J, the junction contained 3 bases not matched to a gene. The CDR3 contains 12 residues. DNA of the CDR3: TGTGCCAGCAGCCGGACAGGCGATGGCTACACCTTC. Amino acids: CASSRTGDGYTF.

The genes are TRBV5-1 and TRBJ1-1; TRBD1 matches 9 bases. This CDR3 is built from 15 residues. The V gene's germline CDR1 is SGHRS and CDR2 YFSETQ. Trimming at V came to 0 bases and at J to 10 bases, leaving 10 bases not matched to a gene. Written as DNA, the CDR3 is TGCGCCAGCAGCTTGGAACCGGGACAGGGTGCAGGAGCTTTCTTT. Its translation: CASSLEPGQGAGAFF.

The CDR3, as DNA: TGTGCCAGCAGCGGAGGGCACACTGAAGCTTTCTTT. This encodes CASSGGHTEAFF. The rearrangement uses TRBV11-2 and TRBJ1-1; D unclear. V gave up 5 bases and J gave up 3 bases, with 7 bases separating them. Germline V gives CDR1 SGHAT, CDR2 FQNNGV. The CDR3 runs to 12 residues.

The chain employs TRBV15 and TRBJ1-2, with D perhaps TRBD1 (6 bases). The germline V and J ends were trimmed by 5 bases and 6 bases, with 16 bases remaining between them. The CDR3 contains 14 residues. Per germline, CDR1 LNHNV and CDR2 YYDKDF (reference sequence). This CDR3 reads CATSGRGGADGYTF. The CDR3 DNA sequence: TGTGCCACCAGCGGCCGCGGGGGCGCAGATGGCTACACCTTC.

This rearrangement joins TRBV14 to TRBJ1-4; 8 bases fit TRBD1. CDR3 size: 18 residues. With 0 bases clipped from V and 7 bases from J, the junction kept 13 bases outside the gene matches. Germline lookup yields CDR1 SGHDN and CDR2 FVKESK. CDR3 in DNA: TGTGCCAGCAGCCAAGATTATCGTGCAGGGGGCGAGGCTGAAAAACTGTTTTTT. This sequence encodes CASSQDYRAGGEAEKLFF.

V gene TRBV7-2 combines with J gene TRBJ2-1, with 11 bases matching TRBD2. The CDR3 totals 17 residues. Per the germline V gene, CDR1 is SGHTA and CDR2 is FQGNSA. After removal of 5 bases from V and 3 bases from J, the junction contained 9 bases not matched to a gene. The CDR3 DNA follows: TGTGCCAGCAGCGTTATAGCGGGGGGGCCGGGCTACAATGAGCAGTTCTTC. Amino acid sequence: CASSVIAGGPGYNEQFF.

The V gene is TRBV19, the J gene TRBJ2-1; D is ambiguous. CDR3 size: 13 residues. Trimming removed 4 bases from V and 6 bases from J, with 10 bases in between. The germline V gene encodes CDR1 LNHDA and CDR2 SQIVND (reference sequence). The CDR3 loop reads CASSRRSSNEQFF. CDR3 sequence (DNA): TGTGCCAGTAGTAGACGAAGCTCCAATGAGCAGTTCTTC.

This clone was detected only once. The genes are TRBV5-4 and TRBJ1-3; D not resolved. Germline CDR1 reads SGHNT; CDR2 reads YYREEE (reference sequence). The CDR3 is 15 amino acids. The germline V and J ends were trimmed by 6 bases and 0 bases, with 13 bases remaining between them. In nucleotides, the CDR3 is TGTGCCAGCACCCCGGATCCCATCTCTGGAAACACCATATATTTT. Amino acids: CASTPDPISGNTIYF.

The J gene is TRBJ1-5, the V gene TRBV5-3, with 8 positions matching TRBD1. TRBV5-3 is noted as an ORF with a role that remains uncertain. The CDR3 runs 14 residues. With V trimmed by 10 bases and J by 0 bases, 6 bases remained unmatched. CDR3 nucleotides: TGTGCCTACAAACAGGGGGATAGCAATCAGCCCCAGCATTTT. Its protein product is CAYKQGDSNQPQHF.

This clone occurred a few times. The chain employs TRBV21-1 and TRBJ1-2; the D segment call TRBD1 is taken from the table without a DNA check. TRBV21-1 is recorded as a pseudogene. The CDR3 has 15 residues. The CDR3 loop is CASSKAPHIYYGYTF. The CDR3 nucleotides are TGTGCCAGCAGCAAAGCTCCCCACATTTACTATGGCTACACCTTC.

The chain has TRBV29-1 and TRBJ1-1; D not certain. Trimming took off 5 bases at V and 1 base at J, with 5 bases between the two ends. The CDR3 is 11 amino acids. Germline assignment: CDR1 SQVTM and CDR2 ANQGSEA. The DNA for the CDR3 is TGCAGCGTTACCGAGAACACTGAAGCTTTCTTT. Its translation: CSVTENTEAFF.

The CDR3 nucleotides read TGTGCCTGGAGTCCTCGCCGGTTTAATCACTACAATGAGCAGTTCTTC. It specifies CAWSPRRFNHYNEQFF. The rearrangement joins TRBV30 to TRBJ2-1, with D uncertain. Germline V CDR1 and CDR2: GTSNPN, SVGIG (reference sequence). The CDR3 contains 16 residues. V was shortened by 2 bases and J by 3 bases, with 17 bases between the two germline ends.

The chain combines TRBV2 with TRBJ2-5; D is possibly TRBD2 (5 bases). With 7 bases removed from V and 1 base from J, the gap between germline ends came to 10 bases. CDR1 is SNHLY, CDR2 FYNNEI, per germline. This CDR3 contains 13 residues. CDR3 DNA sequence: TGTGCCAGCACTAGGGAGCCCCAAGAGACCCAGTACTTC. This translates into CASTREPQETQYF.

The chain uses TRBV4-1 and TRBJ1-5; TRBD1 is a possible D gene (5 bases). V lost 1 base, J lost 5 bases, and 9 bases lay in between. The germline V gene encodes CDR1 MGHRA and CDR2 YSYEKL. The CDR3 runs 14 residues. The CDR3 sequence is CASSQAGGDQPQHF. CDR3 coding DNA: TGCGCCAGCAGCCAAGCCGGGGGGGATCAGCCCCAGCATTTT.

This rearrangement joins TRBV7-2 to TRBJ1-1; no clear D gene. The V gene lost 2 bases and the J gene lost 2 bases, with 12 bases spanning the gap. Germline V gene sequence: CDR1 SGHTA, CDR2 FQGNSA. This CDR3 contains 15 residues. Here the CDR3 reads CASSLRSTFNTEAFF. CDR3 sequence (DNA): TGTGCCAGCAGCTTACGGTCGACTTTTAACACTGAAGCTTTCTTT.

This clone occurred a few times. V and J are TRBV4-3 and TRBJ2-1, with D unclear. From germline, CDR1 is LGHNA and CDR2 YSLEER. The length of the CDR3 is 13 residues. V lost 0 bases to trimming and J lost 10 bases, with 10 bases between them. The CDR3 nucleotides read TGCGCCAGCAGCCAAGATAAAGGACGGGAGCAGTTCTTC. Translated, it gives CASSQDKGREQFF.

The chain combines TRBV9 with TRBJ2-3, with D possibly called TRBD1 or TRBD2 (6 bases each). The CDR3 contains 16 residues. Germline V gene lookup returns CDR1 SGDLS and CDR2 YYNGEE. V was shortened by 0 bases and J by 9 bases, with 20 bases between the two germline ends. The CDR3 nucleotides read TGTGCCAGCAGCGTAGCGTCCGCGAAGAGGGGGGTAACGCAGTATTTT. It is translated as CASSVASAKRGVTQYF.

The genes are TRBV2 and TRBJ2-2, with 8 bases that match TRBD2. The CDR3 consists of 16 residues. The junction had 6 bases not matched to a gene; V was cut back by 6 bases and J by 0 bases. Germline CDR1 reads SNHLY; CDR2 reads FYNNEI. The CDR3 protein is CASSQREPSNTGELFF. Here the CDR3 DNA reads TGTGCCAGCAGCCAGCGGGAGCCATCGAACACCGGGGAGCTGTTTTTT.

Concerning this clone itself: Other DNA sequences within the sample encode an identical CDR3. This chain connects TRBV29-1 to TRBJ2-2, with D possibly being TRBD2 (6 bases). Looked up from germline, CDR1 is SQVTM and CDR2 is ANQGSEA. This CDR3 has 14 residues. Trimming left V 1 base short and J 5 bases short, with 11 bases between. The CDR3 loop reads CSVEAGVETGELFF. Written as DNA, the CDR3 is TGCAGCGTTGAAGCGGGAGTAGAGACCGGGGAGCTGTTTTTT.

J is TRBJ2-5 and V is TRBV2; 7 bases line up with TRBD2. V was clipped by 9 bases and J by 0 bases; unmatched bases: 7. CDR3 length: 14 amino acids. Per germline, CDR1 SNHLY and CDR2 FYNNEI. The CDR3 DNA reads as TGTGCCAGGGGGGGGAGGGCCCACCAAGAGACCCAGTACTTC. As protein: CARGGRAHQETQYF.

The CDR3 DNA sequence: TGTGCCTGGAGGAGACAGGTTAATGAGCAGTTCTTC. This sequence encodes CAWRRQVNEQFF. The chain recombines TRBV30 with TRBJ2-1; D perhaps matches TRBD1 (6 bases). Trimming took off 3 bases at V and 7 bases at J, with 10 bases between the two ends. There are 12 residues in the CDR3. The germline V gene has CDR1 GTSNPN and CDR2 SVGIG (reference sequence).